Sequencing of this T cell receptor beta chain was carried out in a study of blood T cells in healthy people across ages. Across the study: There was about one barcoded beta molecule captured by template switching per two T cells.

Sample-barcoded 5' priming and a J-beta primer mix drove a second PCR of about 6 to 11 cycles. TCRdb redid the calling of the 5' RACE reads with MiXCR, one entry per CDR3 protein. In the table there are roughly 800,000 distinct CDR3 sequences, nearly 60% of which are singletons. The germline V gene has CDR1 LNHNV and CDR2 YYDKDF (reference sequence). The CDR3 loop spans 15 amino acids. V shed 0 bases and J 4 bases; nucleotides not matched to a gene: 6. This clonotype occurred a few times. This TCR came from a young man in good health. The chain joins TRBV15 to TRBJ2-7; 7 bases line up with TRBD2. Sequences were obtained from blood. This CDR3 is CATSRDPSGLYEQYF. The CDR3 region has the DNA TGTGCCACCAGCAGAGATCCTAGCGGACTTTACGAGCAGTACTTC.